These T cell receptor beta chains were read from a single sample in a study of OX40 agonist ivuxolimab in advanced cancers. Sequenced by immunoSEQ multiplex PCR; TCRdb stores in-frame clones only, minus some. Altogether roughly 86,000 clones are present, just over 90% being singletons, with the ten largest covering approximately 0.41%. Sequencing was performed on CD4+ or CD8+ T cells sorted from blood, taken in a trial of the OX40 agonist ivuxolimab. The receptors come from an adult with an advanced solid tumor such as melanoma, head and neck, liver or kidney cancer. The CDR3 runs from the conserved cysteine through the conserved F or W. A D gene is named only where the DNA matches it firmly. Clone sizes are given selectively: once, few, many, or a class where the clone is expanded.

D: NA
J: TRBJ2-1
size: NA
V: TRBV28
CDR3: CASSPLISPAEFF
DNA: TGTGCCAGCAGCCCACTGATTTCCCCCGCGGAGTTCTTC

D: NA
J: TRBJ2-3
size: once
V: TRBV19
CDR3: CASSLEHLDTQYF
DNA: TGTGCCAGTAGCCTAGAACACCTCGATACGCAGTATTTT

D: NA
J: TRBJ1-1
size: NA
V: TRBV6-5
CDR3: CASSYSLGGGTEAFF
DNA: TGTGCCAGCAGTTACTCGTTAGGTGGCGGCACTGAAGCTTTCTTT

D: TRBD1
J: TRBJ2-1
size: NA
V: TRBV5-1
CDR3: CASSLYHRGQERHNEQFF
DNA: TGCGCCAGCAGCTTGTATCACCGGGGACAGGAAAGACACAATGAGCAGTTCTTC

D: NA
J: TRBJ1-3
size: NA
V: TRBV6-5
CDR3: CASRGNTIYF
DNA: TGTGCCAGCCGGGGGAACACCATATATTTT

D: TRBD1
J: TRBJ1-5
size: NA
V: TRBV7-2
CDR3: CASSLAPGTGIYSNQPQHF
DNA: TGTGCCAGCAGCTTAGCCCCCGGGACAGGGATCTATAGCAATCAGCCCCAGCATTTT

D: TRBD2
J: TRBJ2-7
size: NA
V: TRBV28
CDR3: CASSPLAGVDEQYF
DNA: TGTGCCAGCAGTCCACTAGCGGGGGTAGACGAGCAGTACTTC

D: NA
J: TRBJ1-5
size: NA
V: TRBV28
CDR3: CASIAGASPQHF
DNA: TGTGCCAGCATCGCAGGCGCATCGCCCCAGCATTTT

D: NA
J: TRBJ1-2
size: NA
V: TRBV11-3
CDR3: CASSRGGTTGQGYTF
DNA: TGTGCCAGCAGCCGGGGCGGGACGACAGGACAAGGCTACACCTTC

D: NA
J: TRBJ1-1
size: NA
V: TRBV5-5
CDR3: CASSWGESTEAFF
DNA: TGTGCCAGCAGCTGGGGGGAAAGCACTGAAGCTTTCTTT

D: NA
J: TRBJ1-1
size: NA
V: TRBV18
CDR3: CASSAGVAQNTEAFF
DNA: TGTGCCAGCTCTGCTGGGGTCGCGCAGAACACTGAAGCTTTCTTT

D: NA
J: TRBJ1-2
size: NA
V: TRBV7-2
CDR3: CASSLAVGGSEGYTF
DNA: TGTGCCAGCAGCTTAGCTGTGGGGGGTTCGGAAGGCTACACCTTC

D: NA
J: TRBJ2-1
size: NA
V: TRBV15
CDR3: CATSRVPGAYNEQFF
DNA: TGTGCCACCAGCAGAGTTCCGGGGGCCTACAATGAGCAGTTCTTC

D: NA
J: TRBJ1-2
size: NA
V: TRBV7-2
CDR3: CASSSYGGLYGYTF
DNA: TGTGCCAGCAGCTCGTACGGGGGCCTATATGGCTACACCTTC

D: TRBD1
J: TRBJ1-2
size: NA
V: TRBV7-2
CDR3: CASSLIRGGTGLEGYTF
DNA: TGTGCCAGCAGCTTAATTCGGGGCGGGACAGGGTTGGAAGGCTACACCTTC

D: NA
J: TRBJ1-2
size: NA
V: TRBV19
CDR3: CASSRGRIYGYTF
DNA: TGTGCCAGTAGTCGGGGACGGATCTATGGCTACACCTTC

D: TRBD1
J: TRBJ1-1
size: NA
V: TRBV29-1
CDR3: CSVEDQGGDTEAFF
DNA: TGCAGCGTTGAAGATCAGGGGGGGGACACTGAAGCTTTCTTT

D: TRBD1
J: TRBJ1-2
size: NA
V: TRBV6-5
CDR3: CASSYQGVGGYTF
DNA: TGTGCCAGCAGTTACCAGGGGGTGGGAGGCTACACCTTC

D: NA
J: TRBJ2-3
size: NA
V: TRBV5-1
CDR3: CASSLALARETDTQYF
DNA: TGCGCCAGCAGCTTGGCCCTAGCGAGGGAGACAGATACGCAGTATTTT

D: NA
J: TRBJ2-5
size: NA
V: TRBV19
CDR3: CASSPTGTETQYF
DNA: TGTGCCAGTAGTCCAACAGGGACGGAGACCCAGTACTTC

D: NA
J: TRBJ2-1
size: NA
V: TRBV28
CDR3: CASSSYKDEQFF
DNA: TGTGCCAGCAGTTCGTATAAGGATGAGCAGTTCTTC

D: NA
J: TRBJ1-6
size: NA
V: TRBV9
CDR3: CASSVGWNSPLHF
DNA: TGTGCCAGCAGCGTTGGGTGGAATTCACCCCTCCACTTT

D: NA
J: TRBJ1-6
size: NA
V: TRBV30
CDR3: CAWSRLRAASPLHF
DNA: TGTGCCTGGAGTAGGCTCCGGGCCGCATCACCCCTCCACTTT

D: NA
J: TRBJ1-2
size: NA
V: TRBV6-4
CDR3: CASSDDGYGYTF
DNA: TGTGCCAGCAGTGACGATGGGTACGGCTACACCTTC

D: NA
J: TRBJ2-2
size: once
V: TRBV6-1
CDR3: CASSSPGTGELFF
DNA: TGTGCCAGCAGTAGCCCCGGGACCGGGGAGCTGTTTTTT

D: NA
J: TRBJ2-5
size: NA
V: TRBV7-2
CDR3: CASSSYRETQYF
DNA: TGTGCCAGCAGCTCCTACAGGGAGACCCAGTACTTC

D: TRBD1
J: TRBJ1-1
size: NA
V: TRBV13
CDR3: CASSLQGVTEAFF
DNA: TGTGCCAGCAGCTTACAGGGGGTTACTGAAGCTTTCTTT

D: TRBD1
J: TRBJ1-2
size: NA
V: TRBV5-1
CDR3: CASSAGTGMYGYTF
DNA: TGCGCCAGCAGCGCCGGGACAGGGATGTATGGCTACACCTTC